This is a list of T cell receptor beta chains from one sample in a study of cytomegalovirus exposure and HLA in healthy donors. Profiling relied on immunoSEQ multiplex PCR, and the TCRdb table lists in-frame clones only, not all of them. The sample lists about 140,000 clones, approximately 84% occurring once. Sequencing used PBMCs. The receptors derive from a woman younger than 45 in good health and CMV-seronegative. CDR3s include the opening cysteine and the closing phenylalanine or tryptophan. A D gene is named only where the DNA matches it firmly. Only part of the rows carry a size: once, few, many, or a class if the clone is expanded.

abundance	v_gene	d_gene	j_gene	CDR3aa	CDR3nt
-	TRBV10-3	-	TRBJ1-3	CAISGTDSGNTIYF	TGTGCCATCAGTGGGACAGACTCTGGAAACACCATATATTTT
-	TRBV7-8	-	TRBJ2-2	CASSFAQGNRELFF	TGTGCCAGCAGCTTTGCGCAGGGGAATAGGGAGCTGTTTTTT
-	TRBV29-1	TRBD1	TRBJ1-2	CSVVGPPGTGDGYTF	TGCAGCGTTGTGGGTCCCCCAGGGACAGGGGATGGCTACACCTTC
-	TRBV19	TRBD1	TRBJ1-2	CASRTGWKSYGYTF	TGTGCCAGCCGGACAGGGTGGAAGAGCTATGGCTACACCTTC
-	TRBV19	-	TRBJ2-3	CASRGGFGTLTDTQYF	TGTGCCAGTAGGGGGGGTTTCGGGACTCTTACAGATACGCAGTATTTT
-	TRBV28	-	TRBJ1-4	CASSPQALNEKLFF	TGTGCCAGCAGTCCGCAGGCCCTCAATGAAAAACTGTTTTTT
-	TRBV9	TRBD1	TRBJ1-2	CASSAIEGTGNYGYTF	TGTGCCAGCAGCGCGATCGAGGGGACAGGAAACTATGGCTACACCTTC
-	TRBV11-2	-	TRBJ2-7	CASSLRQVLAYEQYF	TGTGCCAGCAGCCTAAGACAGGTCCTTGCGTACGAGCAGTACTTC
once	TRBV2	TRBD2	TRBJ2-1	CASSLELAGLGYNEQFF	TGTGCCAGCAGCCTAGAACTAGCGGGCCTCGGGTACAATGAGCAGTTCTTC
-	TRBV5-1	TRBD1	TRBJ1-1	CASSRDSAGTEAFF	TGCGCCAGCAGCCGGGACAGTGCGGGCACTGAAGCTTTCTTT
once	TRBV27	TRBD1	TRBJ2-1	CASSSRDRGPLNEQFF	TGTGCCAGCAGTTCCCGGGACAGGGGGCCACTCAATGAGCAGTTCTTC
-	TRBV9	-	TRBJ1-2	CASSGPSGGQGYGYTF	TGTGCCAGCAGCGGGCCTTCGGGGGGGCAAGGCTATGGCTACACCTTC
-	TRBV28	-	TRBJ1-2	CASSFAGEIYYGYTF	TGTGCCAGCAGTTTCGCGGGGGAGATCTACTATGGCTACACCTTC
-	TRBV30	-	TRBJ1-6	CAWSKNRDVRSSPLHF	TGTGCCTGGAGTAAAAACAGGGACGTCCGGAGTTCACCCCTCCACTTT
-	TRBV7-9	TRBD1	TRBJ1-4	CASSSTTGATNEKLFF	TGTGCCAGCAGCTCCACGACAGGGGCAACTAATGAAAAACTGTTTTTT
-	TRBV9	-	TRBJ2-3	CASSVAAVSGSTDTQYF	TGTGCCAGCAGCGTAGCTGCGGTGTCCGGTAGCACAGATACGCAGTATTTT
-	TRBV7-2	TRBD1	TRBJ2-3	CASTSTGGSLTDTQYF	TGTGCCAGCACCAGTACAGGGGGTAGCCTCACAGATACGCAGTATTTT
-	TRBV19	-	TRBJ1-6	CASSIDWGPSPLHF	TGTGCCAGTAGTATAGATTGGGGGCCTTCACCCCTCCACTTT
-	TRBV7-9	-	TRBJ1-2	CASSFGTRRGYTF	TGTGCCAGCAGCTTCGGGACAAGGAGGGGCTACACCTTC
-	TRBV19	-	TRBJ2-5	CASSILSNLQGRETQYF	TGTGCCAGTAGTATCCTATCTAATTTACAGGGAAGAGAGACCCAGTACTTC
-	TRBV19	TRBD2	TRBJ2-2	CASTETGLAGVGELFF	TGTGCCAGTACCGAAACGGGACTAGCGGGGGTTGGGGAGCTGTTTTTT
-	TRBV6-6	TRBD1	TRBJ2-5	CASSPWTGQETQYF	TGTGCCAGCAGCCCTTGGACAGGCCAAGAGACCCAGTACTTC
-	TRBV20-1	-	TRBJ2-1	CSARAQAEQFF	TGCAGTGCTAGAGCCCAAGCCGAGCAGTTCTTC
-	TRBV7-2	-	TRBJ1-3	CASSLVRGNTIYF	TGTGCCAGCAGCTTAGTTCGTGGAAACACCATATATTTT
-	TRBV5-1	-	TRBJ2-2	CASSLASRRGTGELFF	TGCGCCAGCAGCTTGGCCTCCCGGCGGGGCACCGGGGAGCTGTTTTTT
-	TRBV11-3	TRBD1	TRBJ2-1	CASSWTGLNEQFF	TGTGCCAGCAGCTGGACAGGGTTAAATGAGCAGTTCTTC
-	TRBV5-4	TRBD1	TRBJ2-6	CASSPQTGTGIPSGANVLTF	TGTGCCAGCAGCCCCCAGACGGGGACAGGCATACCATCTGGGGCCAACGTCCTGACTTTC
-	TRBV27	-	TRBJ1-6	CASSQGNYNSPLHF	TGTGCCAGCAGTCAGGGGAACTATAATTCACCCCTCCACTTT
-	TRBV27	-	TRBJ1-1	CASSVPGSEAFF	TGTGCCAGCAGTGTACCAGGGTCTGAAGCTTTCTTT
-	TRBV2	-	TRBJ2-1	CASSVGGVSYNEQFF	TGTGCCAGCAGTGTAGGCGGGGTTTCCTACAATGAGCAGTTCTTC
once	TRBV18	-	TRBJ1-2	CASSPPAYYGYTF	TGTGCCAGCTCACCCCCCGCGTACTATGGCTACACCTTC
-	TRBV6-1	-	TRBJ1-4	CASRPGGNEKLFF	TGTGCCAGCAGACCGGGGGGTAATGAAAAACTGTTTTTT
-	TRBV6-4	TRBD1	TRBJ1-4	CASSETGGDEKLFF	TGTGCCAGCAGTGAAACAGGGGGCGATGAAAAACTGTTTTTT
-	TRBV11-2	-	TRBJ1-2	CASSLSRDLRYGYTF	TGTGCCAGCAGCTTATCCCGGGACTTACGCTATGGCTACACCTTC
once	TRBV6-5	TRBD1	TRBJ1-2	CASSTRTGNNYGYTF	TGTGCCAGCAGTACGCGGACAGGGAATAACTATGGCTACACCTTC
-	TRBV7-9	TRBD2	TRBJ2-3	CASSSSGGAPDTQYF	TGTGCCAGCAGCTCTAGCGGGGGGGCCCCAGATACGCAGTATTTT
-	TRBV4-1	TRBD1	TRBJ2-7	CASSQRQGAKNEQYF	TGCGCCAGCAGCCAACGACAGGGGGCGAAGAACGAGCAGTACTTC
-	TRBV7-2	-	TRBJ1-2	CASSFANRRGYTF	TGTGCCAGCAGCTTCGCAAACAGAAGGGGCTACACCTTC
once	TRBV21-1	-	TRBJ2-2	CASSKGGVNTGELFF	TGTGCCAGCAGCAAAGGGGGAGTGAACACCGGGGAGCTGTTTTTT
once	TRBV29-1	-	TRBJ1-1	CSVDAGPTEAFF	TGCAGCGTTGACGCAGGGCCCACTGAAGCTTTCTTT
-	TRBV5-4	-	TRBJ2-3	CASSFGTYFTDTQYF	TGTGCCAGCAGCTTCGGGACATATTTCACAGATACGCAGTATTTT
-	TRBV2	TRBD2	TRBJ2-7	CASRGGTSQYEQYF	TGTGCCAGCAGAGGGGGGACTAGTCAGTACGAGCAGTACTTC
-	TRBV18	-	TRBJ1-4	CASATAPTNEKLFF	TGTGCCAGCGCCACAGCACCAACTAATGAAAAACTGTTTTTT